This TCR beta chain comes out of a study of CD8+CD57+ T cells in acquired aplastic anemia. Turning to the study itself: CD4+ and CD8+ cells, once sorted, gave DNA averaging around 3.2 ug.

V was trimmed by 3 bases and J by 5 bases, leaving 13 bases between them. The CDR3 consists of 14 residues. Germline assignment: CDR1 LNHNV and CDR2 YYDKDF (reference sequence). General study points: Overlap between patients and controls comprised 25 to 35 CD8+ CDR3 sequences. Simpson's diversity of CD8+ cells was not significantly different in patients compared with controls.

Regarding this clonotype: Its antigen remains unidentified.

TCR beta VDJ combinations and CDR3 sequences were profiled from genomic DNA. TCRdb re-called the reads with MiXCR, one entry per CDR3 protein. The sample includes 200,000 to 250,000 distinct CDR3 sequences, around three fifths of them seen just once. CD8+CD57+ cell expansion had been shown by flow cytometry in patients chosen for sequencing. Sampling of blood occurred while the patients had still received no therapy. This chain uses TRBV15 with TRBJ1-1; D unclear. Sequenced material: sorted CD4+, CD8+, or CD8+CD57+ T cells (not recorded which) from PBMCs. The source of this sequence is a human donor with aplastic anemia. CDR3 bases: TGTGCCACCAGCAGTGGAGCGGGAAGGACTGAAGCTTTCTTT. This translates into CATSSGAGRTEAFF.